A single sample is the source of the 16 T cell receptor beta chains below, sequenced in a study of T cells in localized non-small cell lung cancer. Here immunoSEQ multiplex PCR was the method, and the copy in TCRdb shows in-frame clones only, minus some. The sample lists some 140,000 clones, 80% to 90% occurring once. Here the sequenced sample was peripheral blood, taken before any cancer treatment. Receptors originate from a female donor of 60 years or more with stage I lung adenocarcinoma.

This clone was seen only once. The chain is built from TRBV28 and TRBJ1-3, with 7 nucleotides matching TRBD1. Trimming at V came to 10 bases and at J to 1 base, leaving 7 bases not matched to a gene. The CDR3 covers 14 residues. The germline V gene encodes CDR1 MDHEN and CDR2 SYDVKM. The CDR3 DNA reads TGTGCCACCCACCTACAGGGGTCTGGAAACACCATATATTTT. This translates into CATHLQGSGNTIYF.

This sequence joins TRBV4-1 and TRBJ2-7, with TRBD2 as a possible D gene (7 bases). Trimming took off 4 bases at V and 6 bases at J, with 19 bases between the two ends. The germline V gene has CDR1 MGHRA and CDR2 YSYEKL. This CDR3 is 15 amino acids long. The CDR3 nucleotides are TGCGCCAGCAGCCGTATTTTTGGGGGGGCCGGCGAGCAGTACTTC. This translates into CASSRIFGGAGEQYF.

This chain uses TRBV4-2 with TRBJ1-3, with D perhaps matching TRBD1 (6 bases). Germline V lookup: CDR1 LGHNA, CDR2 YNFKEQ. V was shortened by 4 bases and J by 4 bases, with 8 bases between the two germline ends. This CDR3 spans 13 amino acids. CDR3 protein: CASSRTDGNTIYF. CDR3 coding DNA: TGTGCCAGCAGCCGGACAGACGGAAACACCATATATTTT.

The rearrangement joins TRBV5-4 to TRBJ2-2; TRBD2 aligns across 11 bases. V dropped 4 bases and J dropped 3; count of bases not matched to a gene: 5. CDR1 is SGHNT and CDR2 is YYREEE in the germline V gene (reference sequence). This CDR3 has 16 residues. CDR3 region: CASSGGTSGYTGELFF. The CDR3 nucleotides are TGTGCCAGCAGCGGGGGGACTAGCGGATACACCGGGGAGCTGTTTTTT.

The rearrangement links TRBV6-1 to TRBJ2-3; 8 bases align to TRBD1. Germline CDR1 MNHNS, CDR2 SASEGT. The J segment lost 3 bases and the V segment lost 5 bases, leaving 7 bases of the junction unmatched. CDR3 length: 15 residues. CDR3 DNA: TGTGCCAGCAGTCTAGACAGGGGCTTTACAGATACGCAGTATTTT. Residues: CASSLDRGFTDTQYF.

The sample holds one count of this clone. The chain carries TRBV15 and TRBJ1-2; no firm D call. Germline V gene sequence: CDR1 LNHNV, CDR2 YYDKDF (reference sequence). The length of the CDR3 is 14 residues. Trimming shortened V by 2 bases and J by 3 bases, and 10 bases separated the two germline ends. This CDR3 reads CATSRSTGYYGYTF. In nucleotides, the CDR3 is TGTGCCACCAGCAGATCGACGGGGTACTATGGCTACACCTTC.

This rearrangement joins TRBV4-1 to TRBJ2-2, with TRBD2 matching 12 bases. The CDR3 has 18 amino acids. CDR1 and CDR2 (germline): MGHRA, YSYEKL. V shed 3 bases and J 4 bases; nucleotides not matched to a gene: 9. The CDR3 reads CASSQLTGTSGLTGELFF. CDR3 sequence (DNA): TGCGCCAGCAGCCAGTTAACCGGGACTAGCGGGCTCACCGGGGAGCTGTTTTTT.

This chain uses TRBV15 with TRBJ2-7; D may be TRBD1 (6 bases). Trimming took 4 bases from V and 0 from J, leaving 13 bases between them. Germline V lookup: CDR1 LNHNV, CDR2 YYDKDF (reference sequence). This CDR3 is 15 amino acids long. The CDR3 nucleotides read TGTGCCACCAGCAAAGACAGGCCACTCTCCTACGAGCAGTACTTC. It is translated as CATSKDRPLSYEQYF.

As concerns this clone: Other DNA sequences in this sample translate to the same CDR3. The rearrangement links TRBV5-1 to TRBJ1-1, with D possibly being TRBD1 (5 bases). V gave up 0 bases and J gave up 2 bases, with 8 bases separating them. The CDR3 consists of 14 residues. Germline-derived CDR1 and CDR2 are SGHRS and YFSETQ. DNA of the CDR3: TGCGCCAGCAGCTTGGCCGGGGGAAACACTGAAGCTTTCTTT. Translation: CASSLAGGNTEAFF. Full variable domain (remainder filled in from reference TRBV5-1 and TRBJ1-1): KAGVTQTPRYLIKTRGQQVTLSCSPISGHRSVSWYQQTPGQGLQFLFEYFSETQRNKGNFPGRFSGRQFSNSRSEMNVSTLELGDSALYLCASSLAGGNTEAFFGQGTRLTVV.

The V call is TRBV11-2, the J call TRBJ2-2; TRBD2 agrees at 14 bases. The CDR3 has 18 residues. In germline, CDR1 is SGHAT, CDR2 FQNNGV. V was clipped by 4 bases and J by 0 bases; unmatched bases: 4. CDR3 region: CASSYGTSGSPNTGELFF. DNA for the CDR3: TGTGCCAGCAGCTACGGGACTAGCGGGAGCCCGAACACCGGGGAGCTGTTTTTT.

The genes are TRBV10-1 and TRBJ2-1, with 12 bases that match TRBD2. The CDR3 covers 15 residues. Germline CDR1 reads WNHNN; CDR2 reads SYGVQD (reference sequence). V lost 4 bases to trimming and J lost 8 bases; unmatched junction nucleotides: 6. The CDR3 spells CASSGSGTSGYEQFF. The DNA for the CDR3 is TGCGCCAGCAGTGGATCCGGGACTAGCGGGTATGAGCAGTTCTTC.

V and J are TRBV27 and TRBJ2-7; 10 bases fit TRBD1. The CDR3 covers 14 residues. Germline CDR1 MNHEY, CDR2 SMNVEV (reference sequence). V lost 8 bases to trimming and J lost 1 base; unmatched junction nucleotides: 5. CDR3 sequence reads: CASSTGGVSYEQYF. CDR3 nucleotides: TGTGCCAGCTCGACAGGGGGCGTATCCTACGAGCAGTACTTC.

The chain has TRBV9 and TRBJ2-2; D possibly corresponds to TRBD1 (5 bases). The V end lost 7 bases, the J end lost 4 bases, and 8 bases lay between the germline ends. The CDR3 totals 12 residues. Germline V lookup: CDR1 SGDLS, CDR2 YYNGEE. The CDR3 DNA sequence: TGTGCCAGCGACAGATCCACCGGGGAGCTGTTTTTT. Amino acid sequence: CASDRSTGELFF.

This chain joins TRBV2 and TRBJ2-2; D is ambiguous. CDR1 is SNHLY and CDR2 is FYNNEI in the germline V gene. The CDR3 extends over 10 amino acids. V dropped 8 bases and J dropped 5 bases, with 3 bases sitting between them. The CDR3 sequence is CASATGELFF. As DNA, the CDR3 is TGTGCCAGCGCTACCGGGGAGCTGTTTTTT.

The chain links TRBV6-5 to TRBJ2-5; D may be TRBD1 (5 bases). Trimming pared 0 bases from V and 1 base from J, leaving 6 bases between. The CDR3 runs 14 residues. CDR1 is MNHEY, CDR2 SVGAGI, per germline. The DNA for the CDR3 is TGTGCCAGCAGTTACTCGGGGCTCCAAGAGACCCAGTACTTC. This gives the protein CASSYSGLQETQYF.

The CDR3 reads CASSQEGTGAVTDTQYF. The CDR3 bases are TGCGCCAGCAGCCAAGAGGGGACCGGAGCGGTCACAGATACGCAGTATTTT. This rearrangement joins TRBV4-1 to TRBJ2-3; either TRBD1 or TRBD2 may supply D (5 bases each). The V end was cut by 0 bases, the J end by 2 bases, with 15 bases between. CDR3 length equals 17 residues. The germline V gene encodes CDR1 MGHRA and CDR2 YSYEKL.